Below are 2 T cell receptor beta chains sequenced from a single sample in a study of early stage breast cancer tumors. Method: immunoSEQ multiplex PCR; TCRdb's copy keeps in-frame clones and lacks some. The sample yields approximately 11,000 clones, about 78% seen once. The source material was breast tumor tissue. These receptors all stem from a person in their 40s with breast cancer.

The chain carries TRBV25-1 and TRBJ2-1; no clear D. V shed 3 bases and J shed 9 bases, with 15 bases lying between them. This CDR3 contains 14 residues. The germline CDR1 and CDR2 sequences are MGHDK and SYGVNS. The CDR3 DNA is TGTGCCAGCAGTGAGGCAGATTTTAGGTCTGAGCAGTTCTTC. Its translation: CASSEADFRSEQFF.

This clone appeared once. This chain uses TRBV7-2 with TRBJ2-3; TRBD2 matches 13 bases. This CDR3 has 15 residues. The germline V gene has CDR1 SGHTA and CDR2 FQGNSA. Germline trimming cut 6 bases from V and 5 bases from J; bases unmatched to any gene: 5. The CDR3: CASRPGLAGVDTQYF. The CDR3, as DNA: TGTGCCAGCAGGCCTGGACTAGCGGGAGTAGATACGCAGTATTTT. Supplemented by reference TRBV7-2 and TRBJ2-3, the full variable domain reads GAGVSQSPSNKVTEKGKDVELRCDPISGHTALYWYRQSLGQGLEFLIYFQGNSAPDKSGLPSDRFSAERTGGSVSTLTIQRTQQEDSAVYLCASRPGLAGVDTQYFGPGTRLTVL.